This T cell receptor beta chain was profiled in a study of tumor-infiltrating lymphocytes in localized non-small cell lung cancer. Study-level results: Tumor T-cell fraction was not associated with recurrence-free survival. T-cell fraction did not differ between immunotypes IM1 and IM2.

V was clipped by 5 bases and J by 2 bases; unmatched bases: 4. CDR3 length equals 14 residues. The germline V gene has CDR1 SEHNR and CDR2 FQNEAQ (reference sequence). Details on this clone: Its antigen is currently unknown.

The repertoire was sequenced with immunoSEQ multiplex PCR; TCRdb's copy has only in-frame clones and lacks some. Of 12,000 or so clones listed, about four fifths are singletons. This TCR was recovered from a human donor with non-small cell lung cancer. Sequenced: lung tumor tissue. The V and J genes are TRBV7-9 and TRBJ2-3; TRBD1 agrees at 7 bases. The CDR3 loop is CASSPGTVTDTQYF. The CDR3 bases are TGTGCCAGCAGCCCAGGGACAGTCACAGATACGCAGTATTTT.